Presented here are 13 T cell receptor beta chains from one specimen sequenced in a study of shared clonotypes between healthy human individuals. Method: immunoSEQ multiplex PCR; TCRdb's copy keeps in-frame clones and lacks some. The data hold over 850,000 clones, with roughly 74% observed a single time. The sample comprised memory CD4+ T cells from PBMCs. Subset of the sample: CD45RA-negative fraction. All receptors come from a young man in good health. Some clones in this sample may be carry-over from other donors' samples.

The chain recombines TRBV29-1 with TRBJ2-1; 9 bases agree with TRBD1. The germline CDR1 and CDR2 sequences are SQVTM and ANQGSEA. The V segment lost 7 bases and the J segment 5 bases; nucleotides outside the gene matches: 9. The CDR3 has 14 residues. The CDR3 DNA is TGCAGCGGGCTGACCGGGACAGGGAACAATGAGCAGTTCTTC. Encoded protein: CSGLTGTGNNEQFF.

V is TRBV27 and J is TRBJ2-6; 7 bases match TRBD1. Germline CDR1 MNHEY, CDR2 SMNVEV (reference sequence). With 5 bases clipped from V and 1 base from J, the junction kept 17 bases outside the gene matches. The CDR3 consists of 20 residues. The CDR3 is CASSARPGQIGSSGANVLTF. The CDR3 nucleotides read TGTGCCAGCAGTGCCCGACCGGGACAGATAGGGTCTTCTGGGGCCAACGTCCTGACTTTC.

V gene TRBV5-6 combines with J gene TRBJ1-1; no definite D call. Germline lookup yields CDR1 SGHDT and CDR2 YYEEEE. With 1 base removed from V and 0 bases from J, the gap between germline ends came to 10 bases. The CDR3 loop spans 15 amino acids. CDR3 DNA: TGTGCCAGCAGCTTGTTACCGATATTGAACACTGAAGCTTTCTTT. Its protein is CASSLLPILNTEAFF.

This rearrangement joins TRBV2 to TRBJ1-2; no reliable D call. The CDR3 extends over 12 amino acids. The V and J ends lost 9 bases and 8 bases respectively, with 16 bases between them. Looked up from germline, CDR1 is SNHLY and CDR2 is FYNNEI. This CDR3 is CARFLPRRGYTF. The DNA of the CDR3 is TGTGCCAGGTTTCTACCCCGGAGAGGCTACACCTTC.

The V and J genes are TRBV29-1 and TRBJ2-3, with D uncertain. Germline V lookup: CDR1 SQVTM, CDR2 ANQGSEA. The V gene lost 4 bases and the J gene lost 4 bases, with 9 bases spanning the gap. CDR3 length equals 12 residues. The CDR3 DNA follows: TGCAGCGTTGCTCCTGGAGCAGATACGCAGTATTTT. It yields the protein CSVAPGADTQYF.

This chain joins TRBV18 and TRBJ1-1, with 8 nucleotides matching TRBD1. CDR3 length: 14 residues. Trimming at V came to 2 bases and at J to 6 bases, leaving 5 bases not matched to a gene. The germline V gene has CDR1 KGHSH and CDR2 LQKENI. The CDR3 reads CASSPFKDRAEAFF. CDR3 in DNA: TGTGCCAGCTCACCATTTAAGGACAGGGCTGAAGCTTTCTTT. The whole variable domain, remainder taken from reference TRBV18 and TRBJ1-1, is NAGVMQNPRHLVRRRGQEARLRCSPMKGHSHVYWYRQLPEEGLKFMVYLQKENIIDESGMPKERFSAEFPKEGPSILRIQQVVRGDSAAYFCASSPFKDRAEAFFGQGTRLTVV.

Regarding this clone: This likely came from a read error, as a far larger clone is one base away. The genes are TRBV27 and TRBJ1-4; maybe TRBD1 (6 bases). Trimming took 2 bases from V and 4 from J, leaving 11 bases between them. This CDR3 spans 15 amino acids. From germline, CDR1 is MNHEY and CDR2 SMNVEV (reference sequence). CDR3 region: CASSLGEGVNEKLFF. The CDR3 bases are TGTGCCAGCAGTTTAGGCGAGGGGGTTAATGAAAAACTGTTTTTT.

The chain has TRBV6-5 and TRBJ2-1; 12 nucleotides align to TRBD2. The CDR3 runs to 16 residues. Germline lookup yields CDR1 MNHEY and CDR2 SVGAGI. Germline trimming cut 4 bases from V and 7 bases from J; bases unmatched to any gene: 8. DNA of the CDR3: TGTGCCAGCAGTTCAGAGACTAGCGGGAGAAGGAATGAGCAGTTCTTC. Encoded protein: CASSSETSGRRNEQFF.

The genes are TRBV18 and TRBJ1-1; TRBD1 matches 8 bases. The ends lost 4 bases at V and 4 bases at J; junction bases unmatched: 5. The CDR3 spans 14 residues. CDR1 is KGHSH and CDR2 is LQKENI in the germline V gene. The CDR3 DNA reads as TGTGCCAGCTCACTCTCAGGGGGCGCCACTGAAGCTTTCTTT. It encodes CASSLSGGATEAFF.

The chain joins TRBV6-1 to TRBJ2-1, with 9 positions matching TRBD1. The germline V gene has CDR1 MNHNS and CDR2 SASEGT. Unmatched junction bases numbered 7, after V lost 7 bases and J lost 9 bases. The CDR3 contains 13 residues. CDR3 sequence: CASIRQGVGEQFF. CDR3 nucleotide sequence: TGTGCCAGCATTCGACAGGGGGTGGGTGAGCAGTTCTTC.

The rearrangement uses TRBV18 and TRBJ1-2; 10 nucleotides line up with TRBD1. This CDR3 region has 17 residues. Per the germline V gene, CDR1 is KGHSH and CDR2 is LQKENI. J gave up 1 base and V 6 bases, and 11 bases lay outside the gene matches. CDR3 coding DNA: TGTGCCAGCTCCCGCCGGGACAGGGGAATGATTAACTATGGCTACACCTTC. It yields the protein CASSRRDRGMINYGYTF.

This rearrangement joins TRBV7-9 to TRBJ1-2, with 9 bases fitting TRBD1. J lost 14 bases, V lost 1 base, and 5 bases had no gene match. The V gene's germline CDR1 is SEHNR and CDR2 FQNEAQ (reference sequence). This CDR3 has 12 amino acids. The CDR3 bases are TGTGCCAGCAGCTTAGTTCGGGACAGGGTAACCTTC. Protein product: CASSLVRDRVTF. Complete variable domain (other parts from reference TRBV7-9 and TRBJ1-2): DTGVSQNPRHKITKRGQNVTFRCDPISEHNRLYWYRQTLGQGPEFLTYFQNEAQLEKSRLLSDRFSAERPKGSFSTLEIQRTEQGDSAMYLCASSLVRDRVTFGSGTRLTVV.

This clone was detected many times. The rearrangement uses TRBV11-2 and TRBJ2-5; D is unclear. The germline gives CDR1 SGHAT, CDR2 FQNNGV. V was pared by 8 bases and J by 1 base, with 14 bases between. This CDR3 spans 14 amino acids. The CDR3 loop is CASSIYSSQETQYF. The CDR3 bases are TGTGCCAGCTCCATCTATTCGAGCCAAGAGACCCAGTACTTC.